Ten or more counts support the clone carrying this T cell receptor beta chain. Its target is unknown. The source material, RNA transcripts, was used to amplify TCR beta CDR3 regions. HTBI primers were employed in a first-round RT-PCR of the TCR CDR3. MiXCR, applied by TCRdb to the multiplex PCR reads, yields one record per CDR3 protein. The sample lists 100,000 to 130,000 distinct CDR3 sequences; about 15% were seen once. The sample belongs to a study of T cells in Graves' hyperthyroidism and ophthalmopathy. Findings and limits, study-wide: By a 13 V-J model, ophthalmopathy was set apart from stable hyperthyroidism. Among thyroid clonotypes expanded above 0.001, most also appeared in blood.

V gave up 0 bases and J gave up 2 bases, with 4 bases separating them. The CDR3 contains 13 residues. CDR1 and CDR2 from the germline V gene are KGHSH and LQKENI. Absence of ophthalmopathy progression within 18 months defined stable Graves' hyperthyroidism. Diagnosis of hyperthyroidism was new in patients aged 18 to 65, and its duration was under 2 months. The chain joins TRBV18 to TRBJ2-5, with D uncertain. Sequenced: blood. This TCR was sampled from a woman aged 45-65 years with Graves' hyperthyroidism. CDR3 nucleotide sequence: TGTGCCAGCTCACCACCTGGGCAAGAGACCCAGTACTTC. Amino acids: CASSPPGQETQYF.